This is a list of T cell receptor beta chains from one sample in a study of regulatory T cells in long-lasting Graves disease. A single record per CDR3 protein comes from TCRdb applying MiXCR to the multiplex PCR reads. Here the sample spans about 440,000 distinct CDR3 sequences, about 17% being singletons. This sample also belongs to another study, concerning T cells in Graves' hyperthyroidism and ophthalmopathy.

The sample here was peripheral blood mononuclear cells (PBMCs), taken at new diagnosis, from a patient treated with antithyroid drugs. Receptors were obtained from a woman aged 30 to 39 with Graves disease. CDR3s include the opening cysteine and the closing phenylalanine or tryptophan. The D gene is left open where the match is weak. The size entry is marked missing in some rows and otherwise reads once, few, many or a size class.

size: .; J: TRBJ1-2; D: .; V: TRBV29-1; CDR3: CSVEPQFGHGYTF; DNA: TGCAGCGTTGAACCCCAATTCGGTCATGGCTACACCTTC
size: many; J: TRBJ2-5; D: TRBD1; V: TRBV6-1; CDR3: CASSETPGQALQETQYF; DNA: TGTGCCAGCAGTGAAACTCCGGGACAGGCCCTACAAGAGACCCAGTACTTC
size: many; J: TRBJ2-4; D: TRBD1; V: TRBV11-2; CDR3: CASSLEGGAGIQYF; DNA: TGTGCCAGCAGCTTAGAAGGGGGCGCGGGCATTCAGTACTTC
size: few; J: TRBJ1-4; D: .; V: TRBV7-9; CDR3: CASSLPGRGGSEKLFF; DNA: TGTGCCAGCAGCCTTCCCGGTCGGGGTGGTTCGGAAAAACTGTTTTTT
size: .; J: TRBJ2-7; D: .; V: TRBV7-9; CDR3: CASPPTRQFSYEQYF; DNA: TGTGCCAGCCCCCCTACCCGACAGTTCAGCTACGAGCAGTACTTC
size: many; J: TRBJ2-2; D: .; V: TRBV10-1; CDR3: CASSSSRGSTGELFF; DNA: TGCGCCAGCAGTAGTTCCAGGGGATCCACCGGGGAGCTGTTTTTT
size: many; J: TRBJ1-3; D: .; V: TRBV3-1; CDR3: CASSQDRTGNTIYF; DNA: TGTGCCAGCAGCCAAGACAGGACCGGAAACACCATATATTTT
size: .; J: TRBJ2-4; D: .; V: TRBV4-2; CDR3: CASSQEPGVYKSIQYF; DNA: TGTGCCAGCAGCCAAGAGCCAGGGGTATACAAAAGCATTCAGTACTTC
size: medium-sized; J: TRBJ2-2; D: TRBD2; V: TRBV19; CDR3: CASSTSGLAGRTGELFF; DNA: TGTGCCAGTAGTACCTCGGGACTAGCGGGACGAACCGGGGAGCTGTTTTTT
size: many; J: TRBJ2-7; D: TRBD1; V: TRBV20-1; CDR3: CSATGTEAYEQYF; DNA: TGCAGTGCTACCGGGACAGAAGCCTACGAGCAGTACTTC
size: few; J: TRBJ2-1; D: TRBD1; V: TRBV4-1; CDR3: CASSQGQGRGNEQFF; DNA: TGCGCCAGCAGCCAAGGACAGGGAAGGGGTAATGAGCAGTTCTTC
size: many; J: TRBJ1-5; D: .; V: TRBV18; CDR3: CASSPGSLDGQPQHF; DNA: TGTGCCAGCTCACCTGGATCTCTGGATGGTCAGCCCCAGCATTTT
size: many; J: TRBJ2-7; D: .; V: TRBV6-1; CDR3: CASSEVFLGGYEQYF; DNA: TGTGCCAGCAGTGAAGTGTTTTTGGGGGGTTACGAGCAGTACTTC
size: .; J: TRBJ2-1; D: .; V: TRBV20-1; CDR3: CSAVSTGHSYNEQFF; DNA: TGCAGTGCTGTTTCCACCGGGCACTCCTACAATGAGCAGTTCTTC
size: .; J: TRBJ2-3; D: TRBD2; V: TRBV5-1; CDR3: CASSLAASGRATVDTQYF; DNA: TGCGCCAGCAGCTTGGCGGCTAGCGGGAGGGCGACGGTAGATACGCAGTATTTT
size: many; J: TRBJ2-7; D: .; V: TRBV20-1; CDR3: CSANRPGDEQYF; DNA: TGCAGTGCCAACCGCCCCGGTGACGAGCAGTACTTC
size: many; J: TRBJ1-1; D: TRBD1; V: TRBV15; CDR3: CATSRVGQGNTEAFF; DNA: TGTGCCACCAGCAGAGTGGGACAGGGGAACACTGAAGCTTTCTTT
size: many; J: TRBJ2-1; D: .; V: TRBV2; CDR3: CASITEPSYNEQFF; DNA: TGTGCCAGCATCACCGAACCCTCCTACAATGAGCAGTTCTTC
size: many; J: TRBJ2-7; D: TRBD2; V: TRBV6-1; CDR3: CASSGALRGLAGGAQYF; DNA: TGTGCCAGCAGTGGAGCCCTCCGGGGACTAGCGGGAGGAGCGCAGTACTTC
size: .; J: TRBJ2-1; D: TRBD2; V: TRBV19; CDR3: CASSIVGSGRSYNEQFF; DNA: TGTGCCAGTAGTATCGTAGGTAGCGGGAGGTCCTACAATGAGCAGTTCTTC
size: many; J: TRBJ1-2; D: TRBD1; V: TRBV6-1; CDR3: CASRSTGTGYGYTF; DNA: TGTGCCAGCAGAAGCACCGGGACAGGCTATGGCTACACCTTC
size: few; J: TRBJ2-1; D: TRBD1; V: TRBV19; CDR3: CASSRDREMHNEQFF; DNA: TGTGCCAGTAGTAGGGACAGGGAAATGCACAATGAGCAGTTCTTC
size: many; J: TRBJ1-1; D: .; V: TRBV6-1; CDR3: CASSTSGYGTEAFF; DNA: TGTGCCAGCAGTACGTCCGGGTACGGCACTGAAGCTTTCTTT
size: .; J: TRBJ1-2; D: TRBD1; V: TRBV5-1; CDR3: CASSQGQGAYGYTF; DNA: TGCGCCAGCAGCCAAGGACAGGGGGCTTATGGCTACACCTTC
size: many; J: TRBJ2-3; D: .; V: TRBV28; CDR3: CASSSGDGIDTQYF; DNA: TGTGCCAGCAGTTCGGGGGATGGGATAGATACGCAGTATTTT
size: .; J: TRBJ2-1; D: TRBD1; V: TRBV5-1; CDR3: CASSSWTGIVYNEQFF; DNA: TGCGCCAGCAGCTCTTGGACAGGGATTGTCTACAATGAGCAGTTCTTC
size: many; J: TRBJ2-7; D: TRBD2; V: TRBV28; CDR3: CASSFSLAGVYEQYF; DNA: TGTGCCAGCAGTTTTTCGCTAGCGGGAGTCTACGAGCAGTACTTC
size: .; J: TRBJ1-5; D: .; V: TRBV20-1; CDR3: CSARSLAFSNQPQHF; DNA: TGCAGTGCTAGATCCCTTGCGTTTAGCAATCAGCCCCAGCATTTT
size: .; J: TRBJ2-3; D: TRBD1; V: TRBV12-3/TRBV12-4; CDR3: CASSYRTGGADTQYF; DNA: TGTGCCAGCAGTTACCGGACAGGGGGCGCAGATACGCAGTATTTT
size: .; J: TRBJ1-4; D: TRBD1; V: TRBV28; CDR3: CASRTDRVGEKLFF; DNA: TGTGCCAGCAGAACCGACAGGGTCGGTGAAAAACTGTTTTTT
size: many; J: TRBJ1-1; D: .; V: TRBV12-3/TRBV12-4; CDR3: CASSFRVPNTEAFF; DNA: TGTGCCAGCAGTTTCCGGGTACCGAACACTGAAGCTTTCTTT